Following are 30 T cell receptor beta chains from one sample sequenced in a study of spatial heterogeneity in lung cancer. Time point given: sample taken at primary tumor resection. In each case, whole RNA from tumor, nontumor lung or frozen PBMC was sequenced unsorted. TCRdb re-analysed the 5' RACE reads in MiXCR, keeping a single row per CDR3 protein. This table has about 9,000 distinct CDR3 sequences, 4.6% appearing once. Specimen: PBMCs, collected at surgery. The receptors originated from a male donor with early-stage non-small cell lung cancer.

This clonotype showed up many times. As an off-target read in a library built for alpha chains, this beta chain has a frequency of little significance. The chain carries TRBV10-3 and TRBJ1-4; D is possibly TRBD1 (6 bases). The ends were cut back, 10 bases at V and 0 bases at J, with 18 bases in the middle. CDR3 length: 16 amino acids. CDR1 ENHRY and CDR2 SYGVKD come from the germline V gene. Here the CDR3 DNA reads TGTGCCACTCCCCCGGGACACCATTCAACTAATGAAAAACTGTTTTTT. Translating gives CATPPGHHSTNEKLFF.

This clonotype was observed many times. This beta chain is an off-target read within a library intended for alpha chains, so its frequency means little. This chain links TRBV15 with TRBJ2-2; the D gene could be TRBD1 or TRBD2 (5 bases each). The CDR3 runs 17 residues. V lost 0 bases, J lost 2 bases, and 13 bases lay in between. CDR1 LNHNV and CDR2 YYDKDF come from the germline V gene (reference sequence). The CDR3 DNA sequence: TGTGCCACCAGCAGAGATTACGGGGCCGCAAACACCGGGGAGCTGTTTTTT. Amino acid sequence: CATSRDYGAANTGELFF.

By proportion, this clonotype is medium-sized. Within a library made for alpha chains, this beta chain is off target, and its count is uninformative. This CDR3 reads CASSDRASVISTDTQYF. The DNA for the CDR3 is TGTGCCAGCAGTGACCGAGCTAGCGTTATTAGCACAGATACGCAGTATTTT. V usage is TRBV6-4 and J usage is TRBJ2-3, with a tentative D call TRBD2 (6 bases). The CDR3 consists of 17 residues. CDR1 is MRHNA, CDR2 SNTAGT, per germline. V dropped 2 bases and J dropped 0 bases, with 15 bases sitting between them.

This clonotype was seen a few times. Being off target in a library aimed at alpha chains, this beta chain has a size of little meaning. The CDR3 region has the DNA TGCAGTGCTAGCAGGGAGGTGTGGGAGACCCAGTACTTC. It is translated as CSASREVWETQYF. The chain recombines TRBV20-1 with TRBJ2-5; D might be TRBD2 (6 bases). The CDR3 loop spans 13 amino acids. Germline CDR1 is DFQATT and CDR2 is SNEGSKA (reference sequence). Trimming left V 3 bases short and J 5 bases short, with 13 bases between.

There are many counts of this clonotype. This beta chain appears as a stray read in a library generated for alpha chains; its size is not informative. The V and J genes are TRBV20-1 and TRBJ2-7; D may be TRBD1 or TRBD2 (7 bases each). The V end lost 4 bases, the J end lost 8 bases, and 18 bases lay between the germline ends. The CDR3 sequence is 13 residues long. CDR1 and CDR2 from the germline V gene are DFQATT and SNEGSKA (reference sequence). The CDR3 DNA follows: TGCAGTGCTACGCGGGGGAAAGGGGGCCAGCAGTACTTC. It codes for CSATRGKGGQQYF.

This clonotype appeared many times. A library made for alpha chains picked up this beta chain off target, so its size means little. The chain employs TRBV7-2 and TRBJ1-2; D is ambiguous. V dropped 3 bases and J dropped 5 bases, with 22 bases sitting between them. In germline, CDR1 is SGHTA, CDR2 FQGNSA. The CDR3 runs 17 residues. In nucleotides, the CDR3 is TGTGCCAGCAGCTTGATAGGGTTCGCCAGAAGTAAATATGGCTACACCTTC. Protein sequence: CASSLIGFARSKYGYTF.

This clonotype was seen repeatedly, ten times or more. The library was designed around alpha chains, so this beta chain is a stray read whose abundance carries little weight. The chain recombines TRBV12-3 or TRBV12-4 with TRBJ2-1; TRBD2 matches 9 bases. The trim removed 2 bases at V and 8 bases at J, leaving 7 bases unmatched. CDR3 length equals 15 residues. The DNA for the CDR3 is TGTGCCAGCAGTTTAAGTAGCGGGAGCCGTCATGAGCAGTTCTTC. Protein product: CASSLSSGSRHEQFF.

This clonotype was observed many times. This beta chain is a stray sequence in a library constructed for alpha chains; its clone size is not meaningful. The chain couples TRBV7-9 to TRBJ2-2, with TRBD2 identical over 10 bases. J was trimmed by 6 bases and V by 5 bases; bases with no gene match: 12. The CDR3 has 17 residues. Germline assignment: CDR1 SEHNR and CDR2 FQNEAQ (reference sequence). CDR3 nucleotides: TGTGCCAGCAGCCCACCCCGAGCGGGGGGGCGTTCCGGGGAGCTGTTTTTT. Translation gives CASSPPRAGGRSGELFF.

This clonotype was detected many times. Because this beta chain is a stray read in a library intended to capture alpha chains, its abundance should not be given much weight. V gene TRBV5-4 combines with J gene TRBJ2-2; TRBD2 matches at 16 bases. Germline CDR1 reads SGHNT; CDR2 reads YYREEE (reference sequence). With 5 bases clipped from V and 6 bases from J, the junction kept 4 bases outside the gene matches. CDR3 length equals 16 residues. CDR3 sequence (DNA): TGTGCCAGCAGGTCCGGGACTAGCGGGGGGGCCGGGGAGCTGTTTTTT. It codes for CASRSGTSGGAGELFF.

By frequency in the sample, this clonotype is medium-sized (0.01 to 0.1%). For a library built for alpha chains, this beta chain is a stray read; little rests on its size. The chain's CDR3 is CSAPLGQITTEAFF. The CDR3 DNA reads as TGCAGTGCTCCGCTGGGACAGATTACCACTGAAGCTTTCTTT. The chain recombines TRBV20-1 with TRBJ1-1; 7 positions match TRBD1. The CDR3 extends over 14 amino acids. Germline V gene data show CDR1 as DFQATT and CDR2 as SNEGSKA (reference sequence). V shed 5 bases, J shed 4 bases, and the junction held 10 bases outside the gene matches.

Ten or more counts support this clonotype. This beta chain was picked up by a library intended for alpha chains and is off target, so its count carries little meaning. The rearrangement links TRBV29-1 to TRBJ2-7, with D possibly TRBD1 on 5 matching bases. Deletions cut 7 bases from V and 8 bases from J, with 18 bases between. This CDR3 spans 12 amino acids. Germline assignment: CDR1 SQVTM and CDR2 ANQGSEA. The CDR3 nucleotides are TGCAGCGCCAAAGAATCACAGGAGAAGCAGTACTTC. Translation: CSAKESQEKQYF.

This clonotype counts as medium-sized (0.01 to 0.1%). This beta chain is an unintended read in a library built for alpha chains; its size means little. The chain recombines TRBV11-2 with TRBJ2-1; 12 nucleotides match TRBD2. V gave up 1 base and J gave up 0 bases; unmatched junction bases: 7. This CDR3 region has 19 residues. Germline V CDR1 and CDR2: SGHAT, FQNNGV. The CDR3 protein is CASSLGRKLAGGSYNEQFF. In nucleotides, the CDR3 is TGTGCCAGCAGCTTAGGACGCAAACTAGCGGGGGGCTCCTACAATGAGCAGTTCTTC.

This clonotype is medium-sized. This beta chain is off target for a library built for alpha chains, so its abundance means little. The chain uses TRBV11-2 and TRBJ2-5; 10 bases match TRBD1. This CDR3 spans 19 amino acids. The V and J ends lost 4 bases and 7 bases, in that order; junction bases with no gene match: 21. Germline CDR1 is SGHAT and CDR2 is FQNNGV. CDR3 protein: CASSSINRDRGLVEGTQYF. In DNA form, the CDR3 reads TGTGCCAGCAGCTCCATAAACCGCGACAGGGGGCTTGTGGAAGGGACCCAGTACTTC.

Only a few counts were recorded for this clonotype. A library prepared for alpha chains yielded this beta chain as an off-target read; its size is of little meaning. As DNA, the CDR3 is TGTGCCAGCAGCCAGACACAGGGGCGGTCTTCACCCCTCCACTTT. Protein product: CASSQTQGRSSPLHF. The chain links TRBV14 to TRBJ1-6, with 7 bases fitting TRBD1. The V gene's germline CDR1 is SGHDN and CDR2 FVKESK. This CDR3 comprises 15 residues. V gave up 3 bases and J gave up 9 bases; unmatched junction bases: 8.

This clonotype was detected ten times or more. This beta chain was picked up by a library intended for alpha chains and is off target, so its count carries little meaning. The DNA for the CDR3 is TGTGCCAGCAGCCAAGGAGCCAGTCAGCCCCAGCATTTT. Its translation is CASSQGASQPQHF. V usage is TRBV3-1 and J usage is TRBJ1-5; D not certain. This CDR3 comprises 13 residues. Trimming cost V 1 base and J 6 bases, with 7 bases left between them. The germline gives CDR1 LGHDT, CDR2 YNNKEL (reference sequence).

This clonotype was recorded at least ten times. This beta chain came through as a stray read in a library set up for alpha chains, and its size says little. The CDR3 DNA sequence: TGTGCCAGCAGCTTCGGGGGGCCCGGTACCGGGGAGCTGTTTTTT. Translating it yields CASSFGGPGTGELFF. This chain connects TRBV5-5 to TRBJ2-2, with D perhaps TRBD2 (7 bases). This CDR3 comprises 15 residues. Trimming removed 2 bases from V and 5 bases from J, with 13 bases in between. In germline, CDR1 is SGHKS, CDR2 YYEKEE (reference sequence). The variable domain in full, with the rest retrieved from reference TRBV5-5 and TRBJ2-2, is DAGVTQSPTHLIKTRGQQVTLRCSPISGHKSVSWYQQVLGQGPQFIFQYYEKEERGRGNFPDRFSARQFPNYSSELNVNALLLGDSALYLCASSFGGPGTGELFFGEGSRLTVL.

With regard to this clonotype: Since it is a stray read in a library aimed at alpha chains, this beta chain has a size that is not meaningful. As DNA, the CDR3 is TGTGCCAGCAGTTTTTATACGAACACCGGGGAGCTGTTTTTT. Translating it yields CASSFYTNTGELFF. The V call is TRBV28, the J call TRBJ2-2; D uncertain. The germline gives CDR1 MDHEN, CDR2 SYDVKM. The ends were cut back, 3 bases at V and 0 bases at J, with 5 bases in the middle. The CDR3 contains 14 residues.

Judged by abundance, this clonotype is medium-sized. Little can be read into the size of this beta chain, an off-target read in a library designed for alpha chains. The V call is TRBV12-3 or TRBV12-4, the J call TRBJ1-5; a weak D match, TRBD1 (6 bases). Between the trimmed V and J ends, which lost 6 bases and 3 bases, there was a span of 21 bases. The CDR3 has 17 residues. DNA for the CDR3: TGTGCCAGCAGCTCAAAAAGGGGGAGTGTGGACAATCAGCCCCAGCATTTT. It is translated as CASSSKRGSVDNQPQHF.

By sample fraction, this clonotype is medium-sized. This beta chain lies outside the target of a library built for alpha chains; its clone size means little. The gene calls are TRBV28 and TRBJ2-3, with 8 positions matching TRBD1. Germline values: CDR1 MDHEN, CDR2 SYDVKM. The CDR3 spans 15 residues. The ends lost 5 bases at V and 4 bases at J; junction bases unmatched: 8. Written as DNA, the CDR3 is TGTGCCAGCAGTCCCCCGGACAGGGCCTCAGATACGCAGTATTTT. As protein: CASSPPDRASDTQYF.

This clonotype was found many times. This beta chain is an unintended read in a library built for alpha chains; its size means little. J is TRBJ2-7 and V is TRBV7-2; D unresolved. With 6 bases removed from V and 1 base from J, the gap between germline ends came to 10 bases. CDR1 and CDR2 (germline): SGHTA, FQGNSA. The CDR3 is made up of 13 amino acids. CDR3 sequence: CASRPTGSYEQYF. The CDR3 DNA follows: TGTGCCAGCAGACCGACGGGTTCCTACGAGCAGTACTTC.

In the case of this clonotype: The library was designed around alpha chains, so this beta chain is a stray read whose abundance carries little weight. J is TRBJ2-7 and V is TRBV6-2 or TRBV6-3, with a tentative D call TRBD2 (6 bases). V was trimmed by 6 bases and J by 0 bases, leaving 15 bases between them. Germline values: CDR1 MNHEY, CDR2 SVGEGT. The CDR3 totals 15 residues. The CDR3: CASSWEDGSSYEQYF. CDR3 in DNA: TGTGCCAGCAGCTGGGAGGACGGGAGCTCCTACGAGCAGTACTTC.

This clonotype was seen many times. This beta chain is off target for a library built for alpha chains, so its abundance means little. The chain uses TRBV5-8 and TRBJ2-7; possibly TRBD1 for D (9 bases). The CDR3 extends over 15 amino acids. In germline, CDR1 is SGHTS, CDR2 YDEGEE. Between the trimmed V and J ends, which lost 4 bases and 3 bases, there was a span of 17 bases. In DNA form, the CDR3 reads TGTGCCAGCAGCCGGGAGGGGACAGGGAACTACGAGCAGTACGTC. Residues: CASSREGTGNYEQYV.

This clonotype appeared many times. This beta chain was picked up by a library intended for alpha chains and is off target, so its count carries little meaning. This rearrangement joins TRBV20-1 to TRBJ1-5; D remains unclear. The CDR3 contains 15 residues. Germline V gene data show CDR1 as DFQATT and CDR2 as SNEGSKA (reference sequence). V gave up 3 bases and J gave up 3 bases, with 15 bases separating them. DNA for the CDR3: TGCAGTGCTAGGGAGCTTCTAAACCCCAATCAGCCCCAGCATTTT. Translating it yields CSARELLNPNQPQHF.

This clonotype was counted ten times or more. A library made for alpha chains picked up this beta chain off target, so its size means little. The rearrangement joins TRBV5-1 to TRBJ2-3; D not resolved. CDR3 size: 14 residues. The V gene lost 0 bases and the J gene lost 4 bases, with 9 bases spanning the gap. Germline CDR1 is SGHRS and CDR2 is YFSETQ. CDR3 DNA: TGCGCCAGCAGCTTGGTAGGGTTTCCAGATACGCAGTATTTT. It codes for CASSLVGFPDTQYF.

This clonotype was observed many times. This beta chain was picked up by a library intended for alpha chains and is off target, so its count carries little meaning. The chain's CDR3 is CSARGGIAQETQYF. The CDR3 bases are TGCAGTGCTAGAGGGGGGATTGCACAAGAGACCCAGTACTTC. This chain joins TRBV20-1 and TRBJ2-5; the D call may be TRBD1 or TRBD2 (5 bases each). V was cut by 1 base and J by 2 bases, with 11 bases left in between. The germline V gene has CDR1 DFQATT and CDR2 SNEGSKA (reference sequence). The CDR3 runs 14 residues.

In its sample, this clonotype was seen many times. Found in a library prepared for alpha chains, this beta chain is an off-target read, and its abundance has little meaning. CDR3 DNA: TGCGCCAGCAGCGGGACTAGCGGGTCCTACAATGAGCAGTTCTTC. It specifies CASSGTSGSYNEQFF. The J gene is TRBJ2-1, the V gene TRBV5-1; 12 bases are shared with TRBD2. The germline V gene has CDR1 SGHRS and CDR2 YFSETQ. V shed 4 bases, J shed 1 base, and the junction held 0 bases outside the gene matches. This CDR3 comprises 15 residues.

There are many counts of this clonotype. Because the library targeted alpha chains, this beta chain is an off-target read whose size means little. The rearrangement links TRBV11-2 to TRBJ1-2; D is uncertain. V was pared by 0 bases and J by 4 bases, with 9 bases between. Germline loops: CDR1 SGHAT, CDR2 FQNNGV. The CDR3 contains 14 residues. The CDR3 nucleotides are TGTGCCAGCAGCTTAGACCGGGAAGTCTATGGCTACACCTTC. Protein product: CASSLDREVYGYTF.

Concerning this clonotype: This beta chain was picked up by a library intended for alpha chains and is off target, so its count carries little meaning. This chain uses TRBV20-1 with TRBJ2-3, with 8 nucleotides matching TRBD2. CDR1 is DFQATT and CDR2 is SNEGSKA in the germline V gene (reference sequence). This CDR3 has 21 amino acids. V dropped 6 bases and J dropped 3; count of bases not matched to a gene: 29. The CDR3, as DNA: TGCAGTGCCCCCCTTCTCCTCGTGTCAGCGGGGGCGCCCCCTTGGACAGATACGCAGTATTTT. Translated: CSAPLLLVSAGAPPWTDTQYF.

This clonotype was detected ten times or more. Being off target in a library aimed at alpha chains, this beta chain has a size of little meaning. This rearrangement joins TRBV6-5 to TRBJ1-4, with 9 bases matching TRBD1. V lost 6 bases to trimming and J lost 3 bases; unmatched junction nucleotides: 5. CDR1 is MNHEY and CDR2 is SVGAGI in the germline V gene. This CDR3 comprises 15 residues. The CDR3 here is CASRPRQGANEKLFF. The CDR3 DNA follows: TGTGCCAGCAGGCCGCGACAGGGGGCTAATGAAAAACTGTTTTTT.

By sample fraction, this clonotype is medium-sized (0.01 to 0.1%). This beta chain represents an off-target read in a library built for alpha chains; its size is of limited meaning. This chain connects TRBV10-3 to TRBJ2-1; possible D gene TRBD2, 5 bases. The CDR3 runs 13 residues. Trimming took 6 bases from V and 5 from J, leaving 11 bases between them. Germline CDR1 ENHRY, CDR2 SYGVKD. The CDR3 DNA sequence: TGTGCCATCAGGCCGGGAACTCACAATGAGCAGTTCTTC. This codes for CAIRPGTHNEQFF.